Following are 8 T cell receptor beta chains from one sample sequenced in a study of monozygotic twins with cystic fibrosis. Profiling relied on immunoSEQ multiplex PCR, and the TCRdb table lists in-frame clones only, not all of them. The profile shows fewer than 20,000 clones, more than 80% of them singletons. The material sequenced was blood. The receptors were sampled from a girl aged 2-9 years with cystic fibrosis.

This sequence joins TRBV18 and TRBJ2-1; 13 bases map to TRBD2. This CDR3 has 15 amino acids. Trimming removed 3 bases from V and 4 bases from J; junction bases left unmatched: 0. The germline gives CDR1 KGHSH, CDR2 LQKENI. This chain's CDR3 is CASSPTSGRYNEQFF. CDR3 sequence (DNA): TGTGCCAGCTCACCGACTAGCGGGAGGTACAATGAGCAGTTCTTC. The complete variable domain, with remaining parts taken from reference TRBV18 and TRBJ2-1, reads NAGVMQNPRHLVRRRGQEARLRCSPMKGHSHVYWYRQLPEEGLKFMVYLQKENIIDESGMPKERFSAEFPKEGPSILRIQQVVRGDSAAYFCASSPTSGRYNEQFFGPGTRLTVL.

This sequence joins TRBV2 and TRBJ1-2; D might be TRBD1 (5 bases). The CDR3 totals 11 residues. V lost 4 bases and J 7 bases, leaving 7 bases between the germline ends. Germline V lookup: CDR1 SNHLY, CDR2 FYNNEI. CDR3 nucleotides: TGTGCCAGCAGTGCCGGGACTGGCTACACCTTC. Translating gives CASSAGTGYTF.

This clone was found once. CDR3 DNA sequence: TGCAGTGCGACACCCCACGGCTACACCTTC. Residues: CSATPHGYTF. The gene calls are TRBV20-1 and TRBJ1-2; D is unclear. Germline V gene lookup returns CDR1 DFQATT and CDR2 SNEGSKA (reference sequence). CDR3 length: 10 residues. The V end was cut by 6 bases, the J end by 8 bases, with 10 bases between.

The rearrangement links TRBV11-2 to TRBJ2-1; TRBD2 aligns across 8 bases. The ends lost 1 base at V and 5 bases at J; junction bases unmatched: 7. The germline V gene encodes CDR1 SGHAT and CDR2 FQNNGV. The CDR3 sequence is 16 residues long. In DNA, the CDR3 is TGTGCCAGCAGCTTAGTAATAAGCGGGGGAAACAATGAGCAGTTCTTC. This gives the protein CASSLVISGGNNEQFF. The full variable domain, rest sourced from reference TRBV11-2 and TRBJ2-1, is EAGVAQSPRYKIIEKRQSVAFWCNPISGHATLYWYQQILGQGPKLLIQFQNNGVVDDSQLPKDRFSAERLKGVDSTLKIQPAKLEDSAVYLCASSLVISGGNNEQFFGPGTRLTVL.

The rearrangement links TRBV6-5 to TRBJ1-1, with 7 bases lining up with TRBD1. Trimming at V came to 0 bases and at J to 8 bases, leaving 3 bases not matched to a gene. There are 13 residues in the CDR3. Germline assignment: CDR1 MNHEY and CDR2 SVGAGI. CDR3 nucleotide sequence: TGTGCCAGCAGTTACTCGAGAGGGGGCGAAGCTTTCTTT. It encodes CASSYSRGGEAFF.

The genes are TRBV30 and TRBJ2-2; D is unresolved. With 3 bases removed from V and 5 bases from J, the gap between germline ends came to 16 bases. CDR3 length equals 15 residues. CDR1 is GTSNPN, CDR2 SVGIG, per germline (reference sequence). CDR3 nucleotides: TGTGCCTGGAGCCGCCTGACGGGCCAGACCGGGGAGCTGTTTTTT. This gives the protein CAWSRLTGQTGELFF.

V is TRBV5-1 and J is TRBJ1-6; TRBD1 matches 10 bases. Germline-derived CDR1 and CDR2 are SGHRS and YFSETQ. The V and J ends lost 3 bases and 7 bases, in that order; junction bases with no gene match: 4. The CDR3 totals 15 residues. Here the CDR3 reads CASSSPGQGNSPLHF. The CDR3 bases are TGCGCCAGCAGCTCACCGGGACAGGGGAATTCACCCCTCCACTTT.

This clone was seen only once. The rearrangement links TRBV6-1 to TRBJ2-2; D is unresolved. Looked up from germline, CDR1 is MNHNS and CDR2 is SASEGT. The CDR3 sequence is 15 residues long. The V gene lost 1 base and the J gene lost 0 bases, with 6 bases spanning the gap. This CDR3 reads CASSEEVANTGELFF. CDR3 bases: TGTGCCAGCAGTGAAGAGGTCGCGAACACCGGGGAGCTGTTTTTT.